This T cell receptor beta chain was found in a study of blood T cell repertoires in COVID-19. The overall study: Whether acute or convalescent, the COVID-19 samples came from the United States, Italy and Spain.

The CDR3 runs 12 residues. CDR1 and CDR2 (germline): LNHDA, SQIVND (reference sequence). The J segment lost 3 bases and the V segment lost 10 bases, leaving 5 bases of the junction unmatched. Sequencing was performed with immunoSEQ multiplex PCR; in TCRdb, only in-frame clones are kept and a portion is missing. This sample yields approximately 79,000 clones, of which approximately 90% are seen a single time; 0.55% to 0.75% belongs to the top ten. This receptor was obtained from a man aged 60 to 69 with acute or convalescent COVID-19. Material for sequencing was peripheral blood. V gene TRBV19 combines with J gene TRBJ1-2; the match to TRBD1 covers 7 bases. The CDR3 loop is CATLGTDYGYTF. In nucleotides, the CDR3 is TGTGCCACCCTTGGGACAGACTATGGCTACACCTTC.